This T cell receptor beta chain came from a study of T cell responses to AZD1222 COVID-19 vaccine. Study results and caveats: White British people made up most donors, females outnumbered males, and clonal diversity was possibly underestimated. Vaccine-associated CD4 TCRs spanned spike, dominant at 160-218 and 743-854.

With regard to this clone: Its antigen is not known.

Second-dose recipients at about 4 or about 12 weeks were treated as one pooled group. Sequencing used immunoSEQ multiplex PCR; TCRdb keeps in-frame clones, though not all of them. The sample carries some 99,000 clones, approximately 89% recorded once. This specimen was peripheral blood, taken 28 days after the second AZD1222 dose. The receptor's source is an adult who received the AZD1222 COVID-19 vaccine.

CDR3 in DNA: TGTGCCAGCAGTGAGGGACACTATGGCTACACCTTC. This sequence encodes CASSEGHYGYTF. This chain connects TRBV6-1 to TRBJ1-2; possibly TRBD1 for D (5 bases). V was trimmed by 3 bases and J by 3 bases, leaving 5 bases between them. The CDR3 runs 12 residues. Germline-derived CDR1 and CDR2 are MNHNS and SASEGT.